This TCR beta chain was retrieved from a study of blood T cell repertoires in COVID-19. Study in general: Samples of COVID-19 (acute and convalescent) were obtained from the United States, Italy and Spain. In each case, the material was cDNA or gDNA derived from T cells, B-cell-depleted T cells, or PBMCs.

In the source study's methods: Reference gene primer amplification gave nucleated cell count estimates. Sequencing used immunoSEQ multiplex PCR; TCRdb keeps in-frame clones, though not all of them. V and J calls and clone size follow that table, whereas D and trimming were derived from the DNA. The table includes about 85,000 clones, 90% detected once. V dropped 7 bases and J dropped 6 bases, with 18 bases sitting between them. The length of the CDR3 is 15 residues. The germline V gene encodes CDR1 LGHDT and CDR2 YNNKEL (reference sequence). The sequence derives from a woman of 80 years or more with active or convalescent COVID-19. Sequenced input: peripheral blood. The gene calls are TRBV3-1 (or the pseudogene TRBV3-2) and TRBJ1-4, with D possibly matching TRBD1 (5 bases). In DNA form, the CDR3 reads TGTGCCAGCAAGAGAATTCAGGGAGGGGATGAAAAACTGTTTTTT. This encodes CASKRIQGGDEKLFF.